This T cell receptor (beta chain) originates from a study of tumor-infiltrating lymphocytes in oesophageal squamous cell carcinoma. The CDR3 sequence is 15 residues long. With 8 bases clipped from V and 3 bases from J, the junction kept 10 bases outside the gene matches. Germline-derived CDR1 and CDR2 are LNHDA and SQIVND (reference sequence). TCRdb reprocessed the reads with MiXCR, giving one entry per CDR3 protein. The sample contains 12,000 or so distinct CDR3 sequences, roughly 60% of which appear only once. This clonotype was recorded at least ten times. The TCR sequence derives from a female donor with esophageal squamous cell carcinoma. Input material: blood. The chain couples TRBV19 to TRBJ2-1; 7 nucleotides line up with TRBD2. The CDR3 nucleotides are TGTGCCAGTGGGGCTAGCGGCGGAATCTACAATGAGCAGTTCTTC. Its protein product is CASGASGGIYNEQFF.